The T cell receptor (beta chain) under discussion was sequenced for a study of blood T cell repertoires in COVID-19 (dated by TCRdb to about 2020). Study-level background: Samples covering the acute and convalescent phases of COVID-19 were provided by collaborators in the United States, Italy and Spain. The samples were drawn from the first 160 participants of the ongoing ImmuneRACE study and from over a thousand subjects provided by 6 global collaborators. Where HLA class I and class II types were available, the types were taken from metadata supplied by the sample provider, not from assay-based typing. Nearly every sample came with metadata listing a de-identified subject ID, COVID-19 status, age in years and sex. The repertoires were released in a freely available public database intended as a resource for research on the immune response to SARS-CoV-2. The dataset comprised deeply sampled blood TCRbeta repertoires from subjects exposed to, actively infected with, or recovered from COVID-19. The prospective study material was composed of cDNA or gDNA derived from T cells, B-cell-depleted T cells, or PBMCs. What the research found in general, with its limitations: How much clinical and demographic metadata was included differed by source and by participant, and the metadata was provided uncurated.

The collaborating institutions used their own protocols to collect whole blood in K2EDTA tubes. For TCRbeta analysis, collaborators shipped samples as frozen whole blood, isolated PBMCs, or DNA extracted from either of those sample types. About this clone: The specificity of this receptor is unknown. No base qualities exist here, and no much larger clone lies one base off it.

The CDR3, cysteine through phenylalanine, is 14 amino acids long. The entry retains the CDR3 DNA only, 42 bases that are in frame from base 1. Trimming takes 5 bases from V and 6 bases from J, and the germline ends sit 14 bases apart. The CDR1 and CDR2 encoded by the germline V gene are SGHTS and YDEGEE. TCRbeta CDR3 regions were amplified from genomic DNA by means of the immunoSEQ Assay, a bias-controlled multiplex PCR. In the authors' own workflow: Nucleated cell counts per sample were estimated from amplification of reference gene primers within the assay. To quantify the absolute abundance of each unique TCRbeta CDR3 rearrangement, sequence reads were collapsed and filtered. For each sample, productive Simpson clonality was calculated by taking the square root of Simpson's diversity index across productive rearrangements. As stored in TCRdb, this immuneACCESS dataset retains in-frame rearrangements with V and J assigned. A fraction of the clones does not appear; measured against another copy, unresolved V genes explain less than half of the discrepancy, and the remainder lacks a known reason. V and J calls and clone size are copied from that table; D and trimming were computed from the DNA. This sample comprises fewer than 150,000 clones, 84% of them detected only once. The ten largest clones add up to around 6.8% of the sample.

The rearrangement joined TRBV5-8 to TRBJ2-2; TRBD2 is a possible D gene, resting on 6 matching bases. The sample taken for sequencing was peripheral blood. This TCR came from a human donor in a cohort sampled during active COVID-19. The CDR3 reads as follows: CASRGLTRAGELFF. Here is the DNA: TGTGCCAGCAGGGGTCTGACTAGGGCCGGGGAGCTGTTTTTT. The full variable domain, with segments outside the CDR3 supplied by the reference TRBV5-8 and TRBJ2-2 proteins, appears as EAGVTQSPTHLIKTRGQQATLRCSPISGHTSVYWYQQALGLGLQFLLWYDEGEERNRGNFPPRFSGRQFPNYSSELNVNALELEDSALYLCASRGLTRAGELFFGEGSRLTVL.